Listed here are 27 T cell receptor beta chains from one sample, sequenced in a study of cytomegalovirus exposure and HLA in healthy donors. Data came from immunoSEQ multiplex PCR; TCRdb stores just in-frame clones and leaves some out. This sample has about 240,000 clones, with 85% to 90% found just once. Material for sequencing was PBMCs. These receptors all stem from a man aged 18 to 30 in good health and CMV-seronegative.

The V and J genes are TRBV7-9 and TRBJ1-4; 7 bases map to TRBD1. The CDR3 has 14 amino acids. V dropped 5 bases and J dropped 4; count of bases not matched to a gene: 4. The germline CDR1 and CDR2 sequences are SEHNR and FQNEAQ (reference sequence). The CDR3 coding sequence is TGTGCCAGCAGCACGACAGGGCTTAATGAAAAACTGTTTTTT. Amino acids: CASSTTGLNEKLFF.

The chain combines TRBV27 with TRBJ1-2; D is unclear. Germline CDR1 and CDR2: MNHEY and SMNVEV (reference sequence). The V and J ends lost 5 bases and 1 base respectively, with 8 bases between them. This CDR3 is 13 amino acids long. Here the CDR3 reads CASSLTVNYGYTF. The CDR3 nucleotides are TGTGCCAGCAGTCTTACAGTTAACTATGGCTACACCTTC.

The chain carries TRBV4-2 and TRBJ2-2; D remains unclear. Trimming took 5 bases from V and 3 from J, leaving 10 bases between them. The CDR3 is 14 amino acids. Looked up from germline, CDR1 is LGHNA and CDR2 is YNFKEQ. CDR3 in DNA: TGTGCCAGCAGCTCTAGACGGGACACCGGGGAGCTGTTTTTT. It specifies CASSSRRDTGELFF.

J is TRBJ2-1 and V is TRBV9, with D perhaps TRBD2 (7 bases). Germline V CDR1 and CDR2: SGDLS, YYNGEE. V lost 5 bases, J lost 5 bases, and 17 bases lay in between. This CDR3 comprises 15 residues. CDR3 DNA sequence: TGTGCCAGCAGTTCTGGAGGGGGGGTCCACAATGAGCAGTTCTTC. This codes for CASSSGGGVHNEQFF. The full variable domain, rest sourced from reference TRBV9 and TRBJ2-1, is DSGVTQTPKHLITATGQRVTLRCSPRSGDLSVYWYQQSLDQGLQFLIQYYNGEERAKGNILERFSAQQFPDLHSELNLSSLELGDSALYFCASSSGGGVHNEQFFGPGTRLTVL.

This clone was seen a single time. The same CDR3 is also encoded by other DNA sequences in this sample. This sequence joins TRBV28 and TRBJ1-1; D gene uncertain. V was clipped by 2 bases and J by 1 base, with 5 bases between them. The CDR3 extends over 13 amino acids. Per the germline V gene, CDR1 is MDHEN and CDR2 is SYDVKM. The CDR3 reads CASSLGGNTEAFF. CDR3 in DNA: TGTGCCAGCAGTTTAGGCGGGAACACTGAAGCTTTCTTT. Full variable domain (rest looked up from reference TRBV28 and TRBJ1-1): DVKVTQSSRYLVKRTGEKVFLECVQDMDHENMFWYRQDPGLGLRLIYFSYDVKMKEKGDIPEGYSVSREKKERFSLILESASTNQTSMYLCASSLGGNTEAFFGQGTRLTVV.

This clone was observed a single time. This chain uses TRBV15 with TRBJ1-3, with D possibly matching TRBD1 (6 bases). The length of the CDR3 is 18 residues. Germline assignment: CDR1 LNHNV and CDR2 YYDKDF (reference sequence). V lost 0 bases to trimming and J lost 3 bases, with 18 bases between them. The CDR3 nucleotides read TGTGCCACCAGCAGAGATCGGGGACAAGGTCTCGGTGGAAACACCATATATTTT. It is translated as CATSRDRGQGLGGNTIYF.

The chain recombines TRBV27 with TRBJ2-1; TRBD1 aligns across 9 bases. The germline V gene encodes CDR1 MNHEY and CDR2 SMNVEV (reference sequence). The CDR3 consists of 15 residues. The V segment lost 8 bases and the J segment 6 bases; nucleotides outside the gene matches: 11. CDR3 DNA: TGTGCCAGCTCAACCCTCGGGACAGGGACCAATGAGCAGTTCTTC. It codes for CASSTLGTGTNEQFF.

The chain couples TRBV5-1 to TRBJ2-7; D is perhaps TRBD1 (6 bases). Trimming cost V 2 bases and J 1 base, with 10 bases left between them. CDR1 is SGHRS and CDR2 is YFSETQ in the germline V gene. The CDR3 has 14 amino acids. CDR3 loop: CASSLQGWSYEQYF. The CDR3 DNA reads as TGCGCCAGCAGCTTACAGGGCTGGTCCTACGAGCAGTACTTC.

This clone was recorded only once. The chain combines TRBV18 with TRBJ2-1; 8 bases line up with TRBD2. CDR1 and CDR2 from the germline V gene are KGHSH and LQKENI. The ends lost 2 bases at V and 9 bases at J; junction bases unmatched: 6. The CDR3 loop spans 14 amino acids. The CDR3: CASSPVGRDGEQFF. For the CDR3, the DNA is TGTGCCAGCTCACCAGTCGGGAGGGATGGTGAGCAGTTCTTC.

V gene TRBV5-1 combines with J gene TRBJ2-5; 9 nucleotides match TRBD2. The trim removed 4 bases at V and 4 bases at J, leaving 11 bases unmatched. The CDR3 contains 16 residues. Germline assignment: CDR1 SGHRS and CDR2 YFSETQ. Here the CDR3 DNA reads TGCGCCAGCAGCCCCTTGGGGGCGGGGGGGCTAGAGACCCAGTACTTC. It specifies CASSPLGAGGLETQYF.

This chain joins TRBV7-6 and TRBJ2-3; 10 positions agree with TRBD2. Trimming took 0 bases from V and 2 from J; bases not matched to a gene: 5. This CDR3 is 17 amino acids long. CDR1 and CDR2 from the germline V gene are SGHVS and FNYEAQ. The CDR3 loop reads CASSLAGLAETTDTQYF. DNA of the CDR3: TGTGCCAGCAGCTTAGCTGGACTAGCGGAGACCACAGATACGCAGTATTTT.

This chain links TRBV19 with TRBJ1-5; no clear D. This CDR3 comprises 12 residues. The germline V gene encodes CDR1 LNHDA and CDR2 SQIVND (reference sequence). Trimming cost V 10 bases and J 0 bases, with 7 bases left between them. CDR3 DNA: TGTGCCACCTCTTTTAGCAATCAGCCCCAGCATTTT. Its protein product is CATSFSNQPQHF.

This chain uses TRBV6-5 with TRBJ1-4; 11 bases agree with TRBD1. V gave up 5 bases and J gave up 12 bases; unmatched junction bases: 5. This CDR3 has 13 residues. CDR1 is MNHEY, CDR2 SVGAGI, per germline. CDR3 protein: CASSGQGALELFF. The CDR3 bases are TGTGCCAGCAGTGGACAGGGGGCGTTGGAACTGTTTTTT.

The rearrangement uses TRBV28 and TRBJ1-2, with D possibly matching TRBD1 (6 bases). The CDR3 extends over 14 amino acids. Germline V CDR1 and CDR2: MDHEN, SYDVKM. Trimming removed 6 bases at V and 3 bases at J, with 14 bases between. CDR3: CASSQGIQDYGYTF. DNA for the CDR3: TGTGCCAGCAGCCAGGGGATACAGGACTATGGCTACACCTTC.

The genes are TRBV11-3 and TRBJ2-1, with TRBD1 as a possible D gene (5 bases). Trimming stripped 1 base from V and 5 bases from J, with 6 bases between. This CDR3 spans 13 amino acids. Germline V gives CDR1 SGHNT, CDR2 YENEEA. Written as DNA, the CDR3 is TGTGCCAGCAGCTTAGGACAGAACAATGAGCAGTTCTTC. Its translation: CASSLGQNNEQFF.

A few counts support this clone. The gene calls are TRBV6-6 and TRBJ1-1, with D uncertain. From germline, CDR1 is MNHNY and CDR2 SVGAGI (reference sequence). CDR3 length: 14 amino acids. The germline V and J ends were trimmed by 4 bases and 4 bases, with 13 bases remaining between them. The CDR3 coding sequence is TGTGCCAGCAGTTCGGCAGGTGAGGGCACTGAAGCTTTCTTT. Translation: CASSSAGEGTEAFF.

The J gene is TRBJ2-7, the V gene TRBV6-5, with D hard to call. This CDR3 region has 13 residues. CDR1 is MNHEY, CDR2 SVGAGI, per germline. V was clipped by 0 bases and J by 7 bases, with 10 bases between them. The CDR3 coding sequence is TGTGCCAGCAGTTACTCTTGGCAGTCAGAGCAGTACTTC. The encoded protein is CASSYSWQSEQYF.

The rearrangement joins TRBV6-6 to TRBJ1-5, with D possibly being TRBD1 (6 bases). This CDR3 has 14 amino acids. The V gene's germline CDR1 is MNHNY and CDR2 SVGAGI (reference sequence). The ends were cut back, 5 bases at V and 3 bases at J, with 11 bases in the middle. This chain's CDR3 is CASSMAGVNQPQHF. The CDR3 region has the DNA TGTGCCAGCAGTATGGCAGGGGTCAATCAGCCCCAGCATTTT.

The chain uses TRBV7-2 and TRBJ2-5; 9 bases map to TRBD1. Germline V gene lookup returns CDR1 SGHTA and CDR2 FQGNSA. V dropped 1 base and J dropped 4; count of bases not matched to a gene: 4. CDR3 length equals 15 residues. The CDR3 spells CASSLGETGGETQYF. CDR3 nucleotides: TGTGCCAGCAGCTTAGGGGAGACAGGGGGAGAGACCCAGTACTTC.

The chain couples TRBV10-1 to TRBJ1-1; unclear D gene. V was shortened by 0 bases and J by 5 bases, with 13 bases between the two germline ends. This CDR3 is built from 15 residues. Germline-derived CDR1 and CDR2 are WNHNN and SYGVQD (reference sequence). CDR3 coding DNA: TGCGCCAGCAGTGAGTCAATAGAGGGTGTGACTGAAGCTTTCTTT. This sequence encodes CASSESIEGVTEAFF.

This chain joins TRBV5-4 and TRBJ2-1; TRBD2 matches 8 bases. The V gene end was trimmed by 6 bases and the J gene end by 14 bases; junction bases not matched to a gene: 16. From germline, CDR1 is SGHNT and CDR2 YYREEE (reference sequence). The CDR3 has 14 residues. CDR3 sequence reads: CASTKGTRVQEEFF. CDR3 DNA sequence: TGTGCCAGCACGAAAGGGACTAGGGTTCAGGAAGAGTTCTTC.

The chain combines TRBV7-9 with TRBJ1-5; unclear D gene. The CDR3 consists of 13 residues. V lost 1 base and J lost 8, with 9 bases in between. CDR1 is SEHNR and CDR2 is FQNEAQ in the germline V gene (reference sequence). The CDR3 sequence is CASSLGGEKPQHF. As DNA, the CDR3 is TGTGCCAGCAGCTTAGGCGGGGAAAAGCCCCAGCATTTT.

The V and J genes are TRBV27 and TRBJ2-5; 7 nucleotides agree with TRBD1. The CDR3 is 15 residues long. From germline, CDR1 is MNHEY and CDR2 SMNVEV (reference sequence). The junction had 12 bases not matched to a gene; V was cut back by 6 bases and J by 5 bases. The CDR3 loop reads CASSLEQGRGETQYF. For the CDR3, the DNA is TGTGCCAGCAGCCTGGAACAGGGGAGAGGGGAGACCCAGTACTTC.

The chain links TRBV4-1 to TRBJ2-7; TRBD1 might be the D (5 bases). This CDR3 region has 13 residues. CDR1 MGHRA and CDR2 YSYEKL come from the germline V gene. The V end lost 4 bases, the J end lost 6 bases, and 13 bases lay between the germline ends. CDR3 DNA: TGCGCCAGCAGCCTAGAAACAGGCTCCGAGCAGTACTTC. Translation gives CASSLETGSEQYF.

The table lists this clone with a few counts. The chain recombines TRBV11-3 with TRBJ2-7, with 7 bases fitting TRBD2. In germline, CDR1 is SGHNT, CDR2 YENEEA. This CDR3 is built from 15 residues. The V gene end was trimmed by 0 bases and the J gene end by 3 bases; junction bases not matched to a gene: 5. CDR3 bases: TGTGCCAGCAGCTTAGATTCCCGGGGGGACTACGAGCAGTACTTC. Protein product: CASSLDSRGDYEQYF.

This clone appeared a few times. The chain couples TRBV6-5 to TRBJ1-1; 7 bases are shared with TRBD1. The CDR3 contains 11 residues. The trim removed 6 bases at V and 9 bases at J, leaving 4 bases unmatched. The germline V gene encodes CDR1 MNHEY and CDR2 SVGAGI. The CDR3 DNA reads as TGTGCCAGCAGGCGACAGGGAAAAGCTTTCTTT. Its protein product is CASRRQGKAFF.

The chain joins TRBV15 to TRBJ1-5; 8 bases map to TRBD1. Germline CDR1 LNHNV, CDR2 YYDKDF (reference sequence). This CDR3 has 15 residues. After removal of 5 bases from V and 6 bases from J, the junction contained 9 bases not matched to a gene. CDR3 coding DNA: TGTGCCACCAGCGGTCAGGGGGCGGGTATTCAGCCCCAGCATTTT. Translated, it gives CATSGQGAGIQPQHF.